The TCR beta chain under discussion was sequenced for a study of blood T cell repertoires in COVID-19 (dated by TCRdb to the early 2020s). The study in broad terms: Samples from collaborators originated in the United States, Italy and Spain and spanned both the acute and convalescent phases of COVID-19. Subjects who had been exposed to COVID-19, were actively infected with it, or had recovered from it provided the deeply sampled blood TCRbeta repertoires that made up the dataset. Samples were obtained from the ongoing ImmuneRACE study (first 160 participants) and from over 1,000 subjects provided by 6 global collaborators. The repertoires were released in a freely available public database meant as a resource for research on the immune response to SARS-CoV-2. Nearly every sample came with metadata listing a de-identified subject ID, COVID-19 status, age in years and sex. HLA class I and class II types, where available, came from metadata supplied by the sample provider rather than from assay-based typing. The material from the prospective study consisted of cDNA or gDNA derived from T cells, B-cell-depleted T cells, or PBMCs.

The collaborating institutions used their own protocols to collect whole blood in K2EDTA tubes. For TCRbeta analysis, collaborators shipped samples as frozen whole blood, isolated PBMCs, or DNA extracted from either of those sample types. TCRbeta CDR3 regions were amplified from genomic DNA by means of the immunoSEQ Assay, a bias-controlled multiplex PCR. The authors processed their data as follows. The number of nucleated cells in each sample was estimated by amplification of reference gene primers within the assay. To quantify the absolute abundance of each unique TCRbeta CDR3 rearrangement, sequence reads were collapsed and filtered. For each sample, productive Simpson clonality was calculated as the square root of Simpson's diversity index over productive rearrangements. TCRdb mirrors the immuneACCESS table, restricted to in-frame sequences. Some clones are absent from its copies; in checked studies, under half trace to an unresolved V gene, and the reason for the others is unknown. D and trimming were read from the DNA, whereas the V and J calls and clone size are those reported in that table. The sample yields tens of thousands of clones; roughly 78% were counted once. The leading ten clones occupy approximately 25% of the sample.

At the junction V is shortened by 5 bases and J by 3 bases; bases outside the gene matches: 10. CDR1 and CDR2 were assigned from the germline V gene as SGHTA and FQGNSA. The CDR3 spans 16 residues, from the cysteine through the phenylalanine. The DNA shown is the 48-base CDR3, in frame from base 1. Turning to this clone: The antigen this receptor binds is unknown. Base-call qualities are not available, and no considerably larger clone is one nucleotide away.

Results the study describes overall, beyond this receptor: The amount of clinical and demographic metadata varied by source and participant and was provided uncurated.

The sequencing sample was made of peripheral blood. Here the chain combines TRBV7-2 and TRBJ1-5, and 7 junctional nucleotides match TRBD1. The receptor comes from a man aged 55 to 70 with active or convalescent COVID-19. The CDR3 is CASSQRPGQINQPQHF. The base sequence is TGTGCCAGCAGCCAACGACCGGGACAGATCAATCAGCCCCAGCATTTT. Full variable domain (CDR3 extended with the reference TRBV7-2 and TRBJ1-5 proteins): GAGVSQSPSNKVTEKGKDVELRCDPISGHTALYWYRQSLGQGLEFLIYFQGNSAPDKSGLPSDRFSAERTGGSVSTLTIQRTQQEDSAVYLCASSQRPGQINQPQHFGDGTRLSIL.